The T cell receptor (beta chain) described here comes from a study of shared clonotypes between healthy human individuals (dated by TCRdb to 2019 to 2021). Describing the broader study: The cohort included three men and two women between 18 and 49 years of age. To estimate repertoire size and how much clonotypes are shared between individuals, the study performed deep sequencing of blood TCR repertoires from a few healthy adults. Libraries were prepared and TCR repertoires were sequenced by different laboratories using diverse techniques, in order to increase sequencing depth and limit assay-specific biases. Each donor's leukapheresis produced roughly between about 0.9 and 9.5 billion PBMCs.

The CDR3 runs 14 amino acids, cysteine and phenylalanine included. Only the CDR3 DNA stays, 42 bases, in frame from base 1. CDR1 and CDR2 are read off the germline V gene as SGHTA and FQGNSA. Relative to germline, V is 4 bases shorter and J is 7 bases shorter, with 13 bases between their ends. Using the deep immunoSEQ assay, multiplex PCR amplified TCR CDR3 regions from genomic DNA. Extracted genomic DNA from each cell subset was spread evenly across all wells of several immunoSEQ 96-well plates, with each plate serving as a replicate. Each replicate PCR for unsorted PBMC received roughly 290 ng genomic DNA, equal to about 30,000 T cell genomes. Ten immunoSEQ deep assay plates were used to sequence unsorted PBMC genomic DNA. The purified libraries were quantified using a Qubit 3.0 fluorometer, sized with a Bioanalyzer 2100, and then quantified again using the KAPA Library Quantification kit. Every immunoSEQ 96-well plate was sequenced on a dedicated single-read 150-cycle Illumina NextSeq 550 flow cell. The source study handled its data this way. The immunoSEQ output contained only junctional sequences without quality scores, so filtering could not match that applied to full-length reads. To assign V/J genes and CDR3, sequences were annotated using PyIR, a Python wrapper for IgBLAST v1.9, with IMGT germline references. Reads were filtered out if the reads had weak V/J assignments (E-value above 1e-6), no CDR3, stop codons, out-of-frame junctions, or ambiguous translated residues. V3J clonotypes were defined as sequences sharing the same inferred V gene, J gene, and CDR3 amino acid sequence. Percentage overlap between repertoires was computed as shared unique clonotypes divided by the size of the smaller repertoire. Repertoire richness was assessed with RTK rarefaction, the Chao1 estimator, and Recon v2.1 estimates of unobserved clonotypes. The clones in this table, taken by TCRdb from immuneACCESS, are in-frame only. Not every clone is retained; where verified, under half of the shortfall comes from an unresolved V gene, and the cause of the rest is unknown. From that table come the V and J calls and clone size; the DNA was used to work out D and trimming. The sample profile shows approximately 500,000 clones; around 79% of them were found once. The ten biggest clones cover 13% of the sample.

Donors were healthy HIV-negative adults with no recently reported acute infections or vaccinations. Only Caucasian adults living in Nashville, Tennessee, USA were represented among the donors. For unsorted samples, roughly 91 million PBMCs were counted, and genomic DNA was extracted using the QIAamp DNA Blood Mini kit. Blood was obtained by leukapheresis, after which PBMCs were separated by Ficoll-Histopaque density gradient centrifugation and cryopreserved in liquid nitrogen vapor phase. As for this clone: Its antigen target is currently unknown. The input lacks base qualities; no much larger clone sits a single base away.

What the authors observed across the whole study: Sampling was limited to blood, and TCR repertoires in tissue likely differ from TCR repertoires in blood. Based on pairwise subsampling, the degree of clonotype sharing among donors was expected to be affected by sequencing depth. Because the study included a small number of donors, the genetic and exposure-history diversity represented was limited.

The sample was PBMCs. The chain couples TRBV7-2 to TRBJ2-2; the D gene is perhaps TRBD1, on 5 matching bases. The receptor was derived from a woman aged 40 to 49 in good health. Some clones in this sample may be carry-over from other donors' samples. For the CDR3, the sequence is CASSSGHLGGELFF. Read as DNA, the sequence is TGTGCCAGCAGCTCTGGACACCTGGGCGGGGAGCTGTTTTTT.